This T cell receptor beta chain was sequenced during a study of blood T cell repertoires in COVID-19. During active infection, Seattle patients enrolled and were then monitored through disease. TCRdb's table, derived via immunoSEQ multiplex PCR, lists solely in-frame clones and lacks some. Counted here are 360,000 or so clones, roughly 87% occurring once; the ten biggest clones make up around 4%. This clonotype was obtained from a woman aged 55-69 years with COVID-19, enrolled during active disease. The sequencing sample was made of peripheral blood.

The CDR3 nucleotides are TGTGCCAGCAGTGGAGGTTTACGGGAGACCCAGTACTTC. It specifies CASSGGLRETQYF. The chain uses TRBV2 and TRBJ2-5; D unclear. CDR3 length: 13 residues. V was clipped by 4 bases and J by 5 bases, with 11 bases between them. The germline V gene has CDR1 SNHLY and CDR2 FYNNEI. Using reference TRBV2 and TRBJ2-5 for the parts outside the CDR3, the full variable domain is EPEVTQTPSHQVTQMGQEVILRCVPISNHLYFYWYRQILGQKVEFLVSFYNNEISEKSEIFDDQFSVERPDGSNFTLKIRSTKLEDSAMYFCASSGGLRETQYFGPGTRLLVL.